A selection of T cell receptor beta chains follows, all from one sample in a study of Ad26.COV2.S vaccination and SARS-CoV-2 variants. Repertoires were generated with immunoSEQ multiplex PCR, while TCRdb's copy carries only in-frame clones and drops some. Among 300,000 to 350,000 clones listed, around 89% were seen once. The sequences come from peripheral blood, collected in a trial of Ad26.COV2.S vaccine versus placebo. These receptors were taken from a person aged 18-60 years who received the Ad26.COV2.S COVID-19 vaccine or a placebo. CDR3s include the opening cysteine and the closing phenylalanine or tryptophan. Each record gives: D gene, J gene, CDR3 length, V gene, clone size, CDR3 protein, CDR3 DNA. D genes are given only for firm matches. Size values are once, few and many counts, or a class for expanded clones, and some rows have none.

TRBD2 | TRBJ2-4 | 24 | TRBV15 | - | CATSRDKGVTGAQGLAGGKNIQYF | TGTGCCACCAGCAGAGATAAAGGAGTGACAGGAGCGCAGGGTCTAGCGGGAGGCAAAAACATTCAGTACTTC
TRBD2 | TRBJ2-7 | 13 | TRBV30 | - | CAWASGNTYEQYF | TGTGCCTGGGCTAGCGGAAATACCTACGAGCAGTACTTC
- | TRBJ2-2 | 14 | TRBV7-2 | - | CASSRHRDTGELFF | TGTGCCAGCAGCAGACACAGGGACACGGGGGAGCTGTTTTTT
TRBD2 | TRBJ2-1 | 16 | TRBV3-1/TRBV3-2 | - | CASSQVYGGGNNEQFF | TGTGCCAGCAGCCAAGTTTACGGGGGGGGAAACAATGAGCAGTTCTTC
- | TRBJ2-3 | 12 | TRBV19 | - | CASSISTDTQYF | TGTGCCAGTAGTATAAGTACGGATACGCAGTATTTT
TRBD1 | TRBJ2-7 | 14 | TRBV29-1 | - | CSAKQTGTVVEQYF | TGCAGCGCAAAACAAACCGGGACAGTGGTCGAGCAGTACTTC
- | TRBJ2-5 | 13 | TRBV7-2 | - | CASSLRQQETQYF | TGTGCCAGCAGCTTACGACAGCAAGAGACCCAGTACTTC
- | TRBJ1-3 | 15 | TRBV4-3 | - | CASSQEFSAGNTIYF | TGCGCCAGCAGCCAAGAATTCTCGGCAGGAAACACCATATATTTT
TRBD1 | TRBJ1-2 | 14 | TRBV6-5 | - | CASKGQGKNYGYTF | TGTGCCAGCAAGGGACAGGGGAAGAACTATGGCTACACCTTC
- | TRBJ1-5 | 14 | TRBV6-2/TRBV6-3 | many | CASSTGGAEQPQHF | TGTGCCAGCAGCACTGGAGGGGCCGAGCAGCCCCAGCATTTT
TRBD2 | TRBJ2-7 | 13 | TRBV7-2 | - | CASSPRTSYEQYF | TGTGCCAGCAGCCCTAGGACTAGCTACGAGCAGTACTTC
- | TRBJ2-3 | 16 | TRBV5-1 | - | CASKGRGDSFTDTQYF | TGCGCCAGCAAGGGGAGGGGGGACAGCTTCACAGATACGCAGTATTTT
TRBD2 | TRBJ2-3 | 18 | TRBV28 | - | CASSFGLAGGPVADTQYF | TGTGCCAGCAGTTTCGGACTAGCGGGGGGGCCCGTGGCAGATACGCAGTATTTT
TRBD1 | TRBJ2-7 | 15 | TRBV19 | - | CASSPPGQGYYEQYF | TGTGCCAGTAGTCCTCCGGGACAGGGGTATTACGAGCAGTACTTC
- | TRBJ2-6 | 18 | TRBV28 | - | CASSPTGLPSSGANVLTF | TGTGCCAGCAGCCCTACAGGGCTCCCTAGCTCTGGGGCCAACGTCCTGACTTTC
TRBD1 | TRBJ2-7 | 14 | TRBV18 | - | CASSVDRGQYEQYF | TGTGCCAGCTCGGTGGACAGGGGGCAGTACGAGCAGTACTTC
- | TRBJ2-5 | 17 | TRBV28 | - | CASSYPLLVSKEETQYF | TGTGCCAGCAGTTACCCACTCTTGGTGTCAAAGGAAGAGACCCAGTACTTC
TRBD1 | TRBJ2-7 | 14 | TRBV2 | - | CASRGTEHSYEQYF | TGTGCCAGCAGGGGGACAGAACACTCCTACGAGCAGTACTTC
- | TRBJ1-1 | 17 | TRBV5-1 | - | CASSETGSRVLDTEAFF | TGCGCCAGCAGCGAAACAGGGTCTCGGGTTCTGGACACTGAAGCTTTCTTT
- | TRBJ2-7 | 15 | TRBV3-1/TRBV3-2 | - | CASSLRDSSSYEQYF | TGTGCCAGCAGCCTCCGGGACTCGAGCTCCTACGAGCAGTACTTC
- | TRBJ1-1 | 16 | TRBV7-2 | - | CASSFGGTGHRTEAFF | TGTGCCAGCAGCTTTGGGGGAACGGGGCACAGGACTGAAGCTTTCTTT
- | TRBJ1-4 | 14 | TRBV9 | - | CASSARVSNEKLFF | TGTGCCAGCAGCGCTAGGGTTTCTAATGAAAAACTGTTTTTT
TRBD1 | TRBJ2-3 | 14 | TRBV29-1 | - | CSGLPGQSTDTQYF | TGCAGCGGACTACCGGGACAGAGCACAGATACGCAGTATTTT
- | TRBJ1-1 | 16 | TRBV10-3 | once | CAISASSPGLNTEAFF | TGTGCCATCAGTGCTTCCTCTCCCGGGTTGAACACTGAAGCTTTCTTT
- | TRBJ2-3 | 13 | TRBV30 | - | CAWSVHFTDTQYF | TGTGCCTGGAGTGTACATTTCACAGATACGCAGTATTTT
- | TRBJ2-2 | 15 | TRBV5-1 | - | CASSFQGVSVGELFF | TGCGCCAGCAGCTTTCAGGGAGTAAGCGTCGGGGAGCTGTTTTTT
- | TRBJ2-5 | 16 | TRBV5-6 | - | CASSRNNGASGETQYF | TGTGCCAGCAGCAGGAATAATGGGGCCAGCGGAGAGACCCAGTACTTC
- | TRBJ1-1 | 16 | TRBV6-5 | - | CASSYSGTDMNTEAFF | TGTGCCAGCAGTTATTCCGGGACTGACATGAACACTGAAGCTTTCTTT
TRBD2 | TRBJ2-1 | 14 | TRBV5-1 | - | CASSFSGRVNEQFF | TGCGCCAGCAGCTTCAGCGGGAGAGTTAATGAGCAGTTCTTC
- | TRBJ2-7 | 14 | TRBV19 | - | CASSMVLSTYEQYF | TGTGCCAGTAGTATGGTCCTCTCTACGTACGAGCAGTACTTC
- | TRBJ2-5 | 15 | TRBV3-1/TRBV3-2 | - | CASSQSRLSIETQYF | TGTGCCAGCAGCCAATCGAGATTAAGCATAGAGACCCAGTACTTC
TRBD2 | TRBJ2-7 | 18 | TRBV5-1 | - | CASSRGWSGRGMSYEQYF | TGCGCCAGCAGCCGCGGTTGGAGCGGGAGGGGGATGTCCTACGAGCAGTACTTC
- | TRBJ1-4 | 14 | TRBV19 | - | CATQGRGTNEKLFF | TGTGCCACTCAAGGACGGGGAACTAATGAAAAACTGTTTTTT
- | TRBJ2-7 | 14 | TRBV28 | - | CASSLMRPPYEQYF | TGTGCCAGCAGTTTGATGCGCCCACCCTACGAGCAGTACTTC
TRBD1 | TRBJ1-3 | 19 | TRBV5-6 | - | CASSFGQGIYSYSGNTIYF | TGTGCCAGCAGCTTTGGACAGGGCATATACTCTTACTCTGGAAACACCATATATTTT
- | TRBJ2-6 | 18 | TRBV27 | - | CASSLSGGLFSGANVLTF | TGTGCCAGCAGTTTATCAGGAGGGCTCTTCTCTGGGGCCAACGTCCTGACTTTC
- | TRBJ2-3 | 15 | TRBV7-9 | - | CASSSSTDYTDTQYF | TGTGCCAGCAGCTCCTCCACGGATTACACAGATACGCAGTATTTT
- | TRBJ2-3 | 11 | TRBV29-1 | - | CSVEGPDTQYF | TGCAGCGTTGAAGGCCCAGATACGCAGTATTTT
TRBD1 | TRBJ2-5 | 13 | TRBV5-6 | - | CASNHRGQETQYF | TGTGCCAGCAACCACAGGGGACAAGAGACCCAGTACTTC
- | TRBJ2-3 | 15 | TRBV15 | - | CATSRDRASADTQYF | TGTGCCACCAGCAGAGATAGGGCTAGTGCAGATACGCAGTATTTT
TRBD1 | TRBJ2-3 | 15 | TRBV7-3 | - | CASSLRQGATDTQYF | TGTGCCAGCAGCTTAAGACAGGGGGCGACAGATACGCAGTATTTT
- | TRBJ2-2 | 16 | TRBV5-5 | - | CASSVLSGPNTGELFF | TGTGCCAGCAGCGTTCTAAGCGGTCCGAACACCGGGGAGCTGTTTTTT
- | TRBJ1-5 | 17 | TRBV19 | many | CASRLGIPGQNNQPQHF | TGTGCCAGTCGTCTAGGGATACCGGGGCAGAACAATCAGCCCCAGCATTTT